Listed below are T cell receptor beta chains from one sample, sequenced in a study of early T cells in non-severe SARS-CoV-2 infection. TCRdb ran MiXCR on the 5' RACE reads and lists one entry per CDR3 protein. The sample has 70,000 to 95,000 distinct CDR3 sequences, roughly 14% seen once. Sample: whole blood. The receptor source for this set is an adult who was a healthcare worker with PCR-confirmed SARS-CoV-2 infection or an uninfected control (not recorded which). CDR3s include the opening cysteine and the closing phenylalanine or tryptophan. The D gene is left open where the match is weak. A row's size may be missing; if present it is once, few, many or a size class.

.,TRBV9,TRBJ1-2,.,CASSATEYYGYTF,TGTGCCAGCAGCGCAACTGAGTATTATGGCTACACCTTC
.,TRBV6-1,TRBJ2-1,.,CASSETGREFF,TGTGCCAGCAGTGAGACGGGGCGGGAGTTCTTC
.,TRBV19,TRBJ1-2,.,CASSTPMMGGYTF,TGTGCCAGTAGTACCCCGATGATGGGTGGCTACACCTTC
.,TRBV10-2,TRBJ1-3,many,CASSEGGGTGRNTIYF,TGCGCCAGCAGTGAGGGAGGGGGAACAGGACGAAACACCATATATTTT
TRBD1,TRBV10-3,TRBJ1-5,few,CAISEPGQGRQPQHF,TGTGCCATCAGTGAGCCGGGACAGGGCCGGCAGCCCCAGCATTTT
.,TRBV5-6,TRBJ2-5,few,CASSLEMDLAETQYF,TGTGCCAGCAGCTTGGAAATGGACCTGGCGGAGACCCAGTACTTC
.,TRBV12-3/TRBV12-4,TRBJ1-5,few,CASRLGRGANQPQHF,TGTGCCAGCAGGTTGGGACGGGGGGCCAATCAGCCCCAGCATTTT
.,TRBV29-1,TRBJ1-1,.,CSGRVSNTEAFF,TGCAGCGGGCGGGTCAGCAACACTGAAGCTTTCTTT
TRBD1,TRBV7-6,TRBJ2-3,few,CASSLEVPGQGPDTQYF,TGTGCCAGCAGCTTAGAGGTCCCGGGACAGGGCCCAGATACGCAGTATTTT
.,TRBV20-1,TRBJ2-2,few,CSARGSNGELFF,TGCAGTGCTAGAGGAAGTAACGGGGAGCTGTTTTTT
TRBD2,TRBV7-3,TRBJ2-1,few,CASSFGLATYNEQFF,TGTGCCAGCAGCTTTGGACTAGCGACCTACAATGAGCAGTTCTTC
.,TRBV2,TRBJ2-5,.,CASRGRSLAETQYF,TGTGCCAGCAGGGGGCGTTCGCTAGCCGAGACCCAGTACTTC
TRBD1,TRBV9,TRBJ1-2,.,CASSRDRAYGYTF,TGTGCCAGCAGCCGGGACAGGGCCTATGGCTACACCTTC
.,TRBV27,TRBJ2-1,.,CASSLRTLQSNEQFF,TGTGCCAGCAGTTTACGGACCCTTCAATCCAATGAGCAGTTCTTC
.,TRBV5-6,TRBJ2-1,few,CASSPERGAYNEQFF,TGTGCCAGCAGCCCGGAGCGCGGTGCTTACAATGAGCAGTTCTTC
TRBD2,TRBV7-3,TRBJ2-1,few,CASSSHSGGEQFF,TGTGCCAGCAGCTCCCATTCGGGGGGGGAGCAGTTCTTC
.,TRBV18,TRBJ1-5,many,CASSPQGSNQPQHF,TGTGCCAGCTCACCACAGGGGTCGAATCAGCCCCAGCATTTT
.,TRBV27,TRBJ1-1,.,CASSYKRAAEAFF,TGTGCCAGCAGTTACAAGAGAGCTGCTGAAGCTTTCTTT
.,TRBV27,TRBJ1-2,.,CASSFRGASDGYTF,TGTGCCAGCAGTTTCAGGGGAGCATCGGATGGCTACACCTTC
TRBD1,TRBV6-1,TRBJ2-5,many,CASSLRQGGSQETQYF,TGTGCCAGCAGTCTGAGACAGGGGGGTAGCCAAGAGACCCAGTACTTC
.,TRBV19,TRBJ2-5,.,CASSQPGTTLGTQYF,TGTGCCAGTAGTCAACCCGGGACCACACTCGGGACCCAGTACTTC
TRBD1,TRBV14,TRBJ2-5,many,CASSKTGAETQYF,TGTGCCAGCAGCAAGACAGGGGCTGAGACCCAGTACTTC